This T cell receptor beta chain was identified during a study of CXCR3-negative and CXCR3-positive naive CD8 T cells. Whole-study results and caveats: CXCR3-negative naive cells had less hydrophobic TRB CDR3s than did CXCR3-positive naive cells.

Comments on this clonotype: Its antigen remains unidentified.

Each TRB cDNA library was prepared by 5' RACE (with UMI labels). Reanalyzing the 5' RACE reads, TCRdb keeps one entry per CDR3 protein, without DNA. The sample has 120,000 to 150,000 distinct CDR3 sequences; the top ten hold roughly 0.27%. CDR1 is LGHNA and CDR2 is YNFKEQ in the germline V gene. This CDR3 spans 15 amino acids. The sequencing sample was made of naive CXCR3+ CD8+ T cells from blood. The subset was: CD45RO-CCR7+CD27+CD95- naive CD8+ T cells expressing CXCR3 (TNR3+). The chain employs TRBV4-2 and TRBJ1-5; TCRdb reports TRBD1, a call that lacks DNA to check it against. The receptor was derived from a human donor in good health. Some clones in this sample may be carry-over from other donors' samples. The chain's CDR3 is CASSQEWTGNQPQHF.